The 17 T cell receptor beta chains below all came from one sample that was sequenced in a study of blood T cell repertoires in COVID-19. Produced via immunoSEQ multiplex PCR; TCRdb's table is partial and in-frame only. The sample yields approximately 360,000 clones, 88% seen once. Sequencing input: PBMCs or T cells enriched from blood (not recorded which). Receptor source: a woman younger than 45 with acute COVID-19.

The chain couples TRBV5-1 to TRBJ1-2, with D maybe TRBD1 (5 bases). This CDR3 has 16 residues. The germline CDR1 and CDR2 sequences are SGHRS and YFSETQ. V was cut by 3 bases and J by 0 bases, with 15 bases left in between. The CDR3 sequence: CASSSGGVVPNYGYTF. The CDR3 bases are TGCGCCAGCAGCTCCGGGGGGGTCGTTCCTAACTATGGCTACACCTTC.

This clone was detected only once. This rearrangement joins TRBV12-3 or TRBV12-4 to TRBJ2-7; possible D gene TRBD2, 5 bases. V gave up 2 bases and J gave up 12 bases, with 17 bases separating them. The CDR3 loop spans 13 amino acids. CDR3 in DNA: TGTGCCAGCAGTTTATTCCAAGGACTGGAGAGGTACTTC. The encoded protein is CASSLFQGLERYF.

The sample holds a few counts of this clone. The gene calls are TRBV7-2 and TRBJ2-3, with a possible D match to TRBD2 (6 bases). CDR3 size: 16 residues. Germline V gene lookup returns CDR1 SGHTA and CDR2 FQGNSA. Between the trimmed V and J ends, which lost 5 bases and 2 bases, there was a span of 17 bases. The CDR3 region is CASSSHLATNTDTQYF. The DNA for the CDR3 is TGTGCCAGCAGCAGCCATCTAGCGACAAACACAGATACGCAGTATTTT.

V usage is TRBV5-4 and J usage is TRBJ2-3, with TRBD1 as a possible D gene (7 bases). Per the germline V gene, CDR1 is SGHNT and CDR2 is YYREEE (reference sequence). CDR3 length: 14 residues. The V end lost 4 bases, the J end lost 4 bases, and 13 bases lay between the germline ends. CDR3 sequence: CASSAGGLADTQYF. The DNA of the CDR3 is TGTGCCAGCAGCGCAGGGGGGTTGGCAGATACGCAGTATTTT. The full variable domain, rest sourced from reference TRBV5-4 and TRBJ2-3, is ETGVTQSPTHLIKTRGQQVTLRCSSQSGHNTVSWYQQALGQGPQFIFQYYREEENGRGNFPPRFSGLQFPNYSSELNVNALELDDSALYLCASSAGGLADTQYFGPGTRLTVL.

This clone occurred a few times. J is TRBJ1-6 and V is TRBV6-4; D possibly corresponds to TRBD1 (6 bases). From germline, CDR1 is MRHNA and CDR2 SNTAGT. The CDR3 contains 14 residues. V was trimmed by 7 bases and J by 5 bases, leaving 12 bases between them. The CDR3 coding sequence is TGTGCCAGCACTGGACAGAGTGATAATTCACCCCTCCACTTT. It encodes CASTGQSDNSPLHF.

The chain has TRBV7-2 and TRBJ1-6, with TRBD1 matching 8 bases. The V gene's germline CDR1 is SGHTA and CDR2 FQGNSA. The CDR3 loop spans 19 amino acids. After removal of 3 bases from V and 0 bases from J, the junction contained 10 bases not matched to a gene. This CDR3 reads CASSFGQGLNLSYNSPLHF. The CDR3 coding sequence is TGTGCCAGCAGCTTCGGACAGGGACTTAATCTCTCCTATAATTCACCCCTCCACTTT.

This CDR3 reads CASRPDGQANQPQHF. CDR3 in DNA: TGTGCCAGCAGACCTGATGGACAGGCCAATCAGCCCCAGCATTTT. The chain uses TRBV27 and TRBJ1-5; TRBD1 matches at 7 bases. V was pared by 6 bases and J by 3 bases, with 8 bases of the junction left unmatched. Germline assignment: CDR1 MNHEY and CDR2 SMNVEV (reference sequence). The CDR3 extends over 15 amino acids.

In DNA, the CDR3 is TGTGGAATGAGGGGGACACTTTATAATTCACCCCTCCACTTT. This gives the protein CGMRGTLYNSPLHF. The rearrangement joins TRBV10-3 to TRBJ1-6, with D perhaps matching TRBD1 (6 bases). CDR1 ENHRY and CDR2 SYGVKD come from the germline V gene. This CDR3 spans 14 amino acids.

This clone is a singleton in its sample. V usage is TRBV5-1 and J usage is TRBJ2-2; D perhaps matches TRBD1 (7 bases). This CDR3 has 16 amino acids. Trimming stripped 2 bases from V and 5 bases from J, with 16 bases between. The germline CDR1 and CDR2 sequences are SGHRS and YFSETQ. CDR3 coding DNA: TGCGCCAGCAGCTTCGGGGGACAGTTTTTAACCGGGGAGCTGTTTTTT. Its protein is CASSFGGQFLTGELFF.

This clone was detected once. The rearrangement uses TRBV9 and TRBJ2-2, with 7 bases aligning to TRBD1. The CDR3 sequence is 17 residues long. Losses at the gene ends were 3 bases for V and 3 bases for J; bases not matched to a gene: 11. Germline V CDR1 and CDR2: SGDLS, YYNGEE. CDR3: CASSGPYRGLDTGELFF. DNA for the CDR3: TGTGCCAGCAGCGGACCGTACAGGGGATTGGACACCGGGGAGCTGTTTTTT.

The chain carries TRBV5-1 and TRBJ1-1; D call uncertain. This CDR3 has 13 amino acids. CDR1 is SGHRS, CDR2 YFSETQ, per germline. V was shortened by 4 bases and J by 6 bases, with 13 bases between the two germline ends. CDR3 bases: TGCGCCAGCAGCGCGGAAAGGAATTCTGAAGCTTTCTTT. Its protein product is CASSAERNSEAFF.

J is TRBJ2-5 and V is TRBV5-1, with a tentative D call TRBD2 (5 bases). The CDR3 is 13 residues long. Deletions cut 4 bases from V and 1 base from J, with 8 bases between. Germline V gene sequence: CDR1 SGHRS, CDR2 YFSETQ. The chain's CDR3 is CASSAGIQETQYF. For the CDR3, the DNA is TGCGCCAGCAGCGCCGGGATCCAAGAGACCCAGTACTTC.

CDR3 DNA: TGCGCCAGCAGCAGGGGGACCTCCGGCGAGCAGTACTTC. Translating it yields CASSRGTSGEQYF. The V and J genes are TRBV10-1 and TRBJ2-7, with 7 positions matching TRBD1. There are 13 residues in the CDR3. Germline-derived CDR1 and CDR2 are WNHNN and SYGVQD (reference sequence). J was trimmed by 6 bases and V by 6 bases; bases with no gene match: 8.

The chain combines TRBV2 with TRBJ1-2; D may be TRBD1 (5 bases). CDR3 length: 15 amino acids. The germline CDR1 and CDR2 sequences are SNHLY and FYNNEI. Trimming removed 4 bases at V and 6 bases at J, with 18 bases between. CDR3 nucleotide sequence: TGTGCCAGCAGTGTGAACAGAAGGGGCGCGGATGGCTACACCTTC. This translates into CASSVNRRGADGYTF.

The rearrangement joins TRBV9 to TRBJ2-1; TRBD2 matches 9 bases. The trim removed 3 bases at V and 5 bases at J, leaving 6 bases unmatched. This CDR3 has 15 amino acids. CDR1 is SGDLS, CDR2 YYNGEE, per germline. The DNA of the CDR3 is TGTGCCAGCAGCGCCGGGACTAGCCTAAACAATGAGCAGTTCTTC. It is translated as CASSAGTSLNNEQFF.

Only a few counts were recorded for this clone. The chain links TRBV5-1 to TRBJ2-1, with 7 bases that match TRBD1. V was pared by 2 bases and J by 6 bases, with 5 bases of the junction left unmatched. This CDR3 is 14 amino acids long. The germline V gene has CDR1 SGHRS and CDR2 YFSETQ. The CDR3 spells CASSLQGNPNEQFF. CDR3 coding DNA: TGCGCCAGCAGCTTACAGGGGAACCCCAATGAGCAGTTCTTC.

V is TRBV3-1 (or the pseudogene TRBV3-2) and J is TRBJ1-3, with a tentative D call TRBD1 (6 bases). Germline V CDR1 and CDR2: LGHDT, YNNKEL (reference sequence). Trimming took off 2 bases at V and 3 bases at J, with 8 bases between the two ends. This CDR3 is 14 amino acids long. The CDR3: CASSQPGVGNTIYF. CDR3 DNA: TGTGCCAGCAGCCAACCAGGGGTTGGAAACACCATATATTTT.